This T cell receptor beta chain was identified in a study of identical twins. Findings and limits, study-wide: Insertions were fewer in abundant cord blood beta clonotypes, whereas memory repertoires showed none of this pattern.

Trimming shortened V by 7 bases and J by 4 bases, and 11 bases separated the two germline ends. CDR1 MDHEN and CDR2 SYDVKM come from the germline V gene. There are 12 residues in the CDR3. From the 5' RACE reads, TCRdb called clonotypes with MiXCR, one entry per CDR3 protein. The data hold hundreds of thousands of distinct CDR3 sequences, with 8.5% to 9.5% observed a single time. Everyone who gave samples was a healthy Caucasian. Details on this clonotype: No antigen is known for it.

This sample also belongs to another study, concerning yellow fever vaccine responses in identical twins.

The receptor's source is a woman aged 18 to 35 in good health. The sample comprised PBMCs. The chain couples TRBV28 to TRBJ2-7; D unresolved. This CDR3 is CASTNHDYEQYF. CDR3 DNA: TGTGCCAGCACCAACCACGATTACGAGCAGTACTTC.